This T cell receptor (beta chain) was obtained from a study of T-cell reconstitution after alpha-beta-depleted transplantation in children. Broader study findings: Surviving recipient T cells and thymic progenitors underlay high day-60 TCRbeta diversity in some patients. Newly produced T cells mostly provided counts and TCRbeta diversity after one year, as hyperexpanded clones declined. The study reportedly traced alpha-beta T cells about two months after transplant to several hundred expanded graft clones.

The CDR3 totals 15 residues. Trimming took 1 base from V and 9 from J, leaving 18 bases between them. The germline CDR1 and CDR2 sequences are SGHVS and FNYEAQ. A note on this clonotype: Antigen: not known.

Library preparation (for TCRbeta) was performed with unique molecular identifiers. TCRdb passed the PCR reads through MiXCR, listing each CDR3 protein once. The sample holds about 200,000 distinct CDR3 sequences; 6.3% are singletons and the top ten take just over 4.5%. The source was PBMCs, collected before TCRalphabeta/CD19-depleted stem cell transplant. The receptor comes from a girl less than two years old with combined immunodeficiency, due to receive a stem cell transplant. The V call is TRBV7-6, the J call TRBJ2-5, with D perhaps matching TRBD1 or TRBD2 (5 bases each). This CDR3 is CASSLGGAFEAAQYF. The CDR3 DNA follows: TGTGCCAGCAGCTTAGGGGGCGCCTTTGAAGCGGCCCAGTACTTC.